This T cell receptor (beta chain) was recovered during a study of cytomegalovirus exposure and HLA in healthy donors. It was with 60 Vbeta and 13 Jbeta primers that the PCR ran. The data were produced by immunoSEQ multiplex PCR, yet TCRdb's version contains in-frame clones alone and is incomplete. The data hold some 70,000 clones, with around 70% observed a single time. Trimming pared 7 bases from V and 10 bases from J, leaving 26 bases between. CDR3 size: 15 residues. Germline values: CDR1 SGHRS, CDR2 YFSETQ. This sequence was found in a woman aged 30 to 39 in good health and CMV-seronegative. This chain joins TRBV5-1 and TRBJ1-1, with D perhaps TRBD1 (5 bases). Material: PBMCs. The CDR3 DNA follows: TGCGCCAGCTTCGGGTCTTCGGCAGGGATCCCTGGAGCTTTCTTT. It translates to CASFGSSAGIPGAFF. The full variable domain, its missing parts supplied by reference TRBV5-1 and TRBJ1-1, is KAGVTQTPRYLIKTRGQQVTLSCSPISGHRSVSWYQQTPGQGLQFLFEYFSETQRNKGNFPGRFSGRQFSNSRSEMNVSTLELGDSALYLCASFGSSAGIPGAFFGQGTRLTVV.